One and the same sample provided the 22 T cell receptor beta chains below, sequenced in a study of Ad26.COV2.S vaccination and SARS-CoV-2 variants. Described treatment: roughly 20 received Ad26.COV2.S at low or high dose, single or two shots; about 5 received placebo; per-sample allocation not given. Sampling was done on day 63 after the first vaccine or placebo injection. Assay: immunoSEQ multiplex PCR; the TCRdb copy retains only in-frame clones and omits some. The sample carries about 460,000 clones, roughly nine tenths recorded once. This specimen consisted of peripheral blood, obtained in a trial of Ad26.COV2.S vaccine versus placebo. These receptors were taken from a person between 18 and 65 years old who received the Ad26.COV2.S COVID-19 vaccine or a placebo.

The J gene is TRBJ2-1, the V gene TRBV3-1 (or the pseudogene TRBV3-2), with TRBD2 identical over 10 bases. CDR1 is LGHDT and CDR2 is YNNKEL in the germline V gene (reference sequence). The CDR3 length is 20 residues. J lost 0 bases, V lost 4 bases, and 15 bases had no gene match. The CDR3, as DNA: TGTGCCAGCAGCCTGGTCACCGGGACTAGCGTCGAATCCTCCTACAATGAGCAGTTCTTC. Residues: CASSLVTGTSVESSYNEQFF.

The chain links TRBV20-1 to TRBJ1-3, with 7 bases lining up with TRBD1. With 3 bases clipped from V and 0 bases from J, the junction kept 5 bases outside the gene matches. CDR3 length: 15 residues. Germline CDR1 DFQATT, CDR2 SNEGSKA (reference sequence). In nucleotides, the CDR3 is TGCAGTGCTAGTGCCAGGGGGTACTCTGGAAACACCATATATTTT. This codes for CSASARGYSGNTIYF.

This sequence joins TRBV5-1 and TRBJ1-2; tentative D call: TRBD1 (6 bases). This CDR3 region has 13 residues. From germline, CDR1 is SGHRS and CDR2 YFSETQ. The germline V and J ends were trimmed by 3 bases and 8 bases, with 14 bases remaining between them. CDR3 coding DNA: TGCGCCAGCAGCTCCGCAGGGGAGGTGGGCTACACCTTC. Translated, it gives CASSSAGEVGYTF.

Only one count was recorded for this clone. V gene TRBV27 combines with J gene TRBJ2-7; TRBD2 is a possible D gene (5 bases). CDR1 and CDR2 (germline): MNHEY, SMNVEV (reference sequence). The V gene lost 6 bases and the J gene lost 2 bases, with 14 bases spanning the gap. CDR3 size: 14 residues. The CDR3 here is CASRESGMPYEQYF. In nucleotides, the CDR3 is TGTGCCAGCAGGGAATCCGGGATGCCCTACGAGCAGTACTTC.

In its sample, this clone was seen once. The J gene is TRBJ2-1, the V gene TRBV27; a weak D match, TRBD1 (5 bases). The CDR3 extends over 15 amino acids. Trimming took off 7 bases at V and 0 bases at J, with 13 bases between the two ends. CDR1 MNHEY and CDR2 SMNVEV come from the germline V gene (reference sequence). CDR3 in amino acids: CASTQGASSYNEQFF. CDR3 DNA sequence: TGTGCCAGCACCCAAGGGGCGAGCTCCTACAATGAGCAGTTCTTC.

This sequence joins TRBV9 and TRBJ2-3; D uncertain. Trimming took 4 bases from V and 2 from J, leaving 17 bases between them. Germline CDR1 SGDLS, CDR2 YYNGEE. This CDR3 comprises 16 residues. The DNA of the CDR3 is TGTGCCAGCAGCCCCCCAGGTGGGTCTCCCACAGATACGCAGTATTTT. Translated: CASSPPGGSPTDTQYF.

This chain links TRBV7-9 with TRBJ1-5; weak D call: TRBD1 (6 bases). V was trimmed by 5 bases and J by 7 bases, leaving 12 bases between them. CDR1 is SEHNR, CDR2 FQNEAQ, per germline (reference sequence). There are 13 residues in the CDR3. CDR3 region: CASSRGGGQPQHF. The CDR3 DNA reads TGTGCCAGCAGCCGGGGGGGCGGACAGCCCCAGCATTTT.

The chain couples TRBV2 to TRBJ1-5; no reliable D call. This CDR3 contains 14 residues. Trimming took 2 bases from V and 2 from J, leaving 7 bases between them. CDR1 is SNHLY, CDR2 FYNNEI, per germline. CDR3 bases: TGTGCCAGCAGTGAAAAGCAGGGCAATCAGCCCCAGCATTTT. Residues: CASSEKQGNQPQHF.

V is TRBV7-8 and J is TRBJ2-7; perhaps TRBD1 as D (5 bases). The length of the CDR3 is 16 residues. Trimming took 0 bases from V and 0 from J, leaving 12 bases between them. In germline, CDR1 is SGHVS, CDR2 FQNEAQ. The CDR3 nucleotides are TGTGCCAGCAGCTTAGCGGGGCTTACAGCCTCCTACGAGCAGTACTTC. Translated: CASSLAGLTASYEQYF.

The gene calls are TRBV6-5 and TRBJ2-3; 9 bases align to TRBD1. Per germline, CDR1 MNHEY and CDR2 SVGAGI. This CDR3 is 15 amino acids long. V lost 6 bases to trimming and J lost 0 bases; unmatched junction nucleotides: 4. The CDR3 DNA is TGTGCCAGCAGGTTGACAGGGGGAAGCACAGATACGCAGTATTTT. This sequence encodes CASRLTGGSTDTQYF.

The rearrangement joins TRBV4-2 to TRBJ1-2, with 9 bases matching TRBD1. The V gene's germline CDR1 is LGHNA and CDR2 YNFKEQ. V lost 2 bases to trimming and J lost 6 bases; unmatched junction nucleotides: 7. This CDR3 region has 15 residues. The CDR3 sequence is CASSQTTGGMDGYTF. In nucleotides, the CDR3 is TGTGCCAGCAGCCAAACAACAGGGGGCATGGATGGCTACACCTTC.

The V call is TRBV19, the J call TRBJ1-1, with D perhaps matching TRBD1 (6 bases). Germline assignment: CDR1 LNHDA and CDR2 SQIVND (reference sequence). V was shortened by 1 base and J by 8 bases, with 14 bases between the two germline ends. The CDR3 length is 14 residues. The DNA of the CDR3 is TGTGCCAGTAGTATAGGGCTTCCCCAGGGGGAAGCTTTCTTT. Translating it yields CASSIGLPQGEAFF.

J is TRBJ1-1 and V is TRBV18; possibly TRBD1 for D (6 bases). V dropped 5 bases and J dropped 2 bases, with 9 bases sitting between them. CDR3 size: 13 residues. Per germline, CDR1 KGHSH and CDR2 LQKENI. The CDR3 nucleotides read TGTGCCAGCTCAGGACAGCTCAACACTGAAGCTTTCTTT. It encodes CASSGQLNTEAFF.

Of note for this clone: One junction end disagrees with the germline gene, perhaps due to a read error. The rearrangement links TRBV7-7 to TRBJ2-2; TRBD1 is a possible D gene (7 bases). This CDR3 has 18 residues. CDR1 SSHAT and CDR2 FNYEAQ come from the germline V gene (reference sequence). The CDR3 protein is CASSRTLYRGGNTGELFF. The CDR3 DNA reads as TGTGCTAGCAGCCGAACCCTTTACAGGGGAGGGAACACCGGGGAGCTGTTTTTT.

This clone appeared a few times. The rearrangement uses TRBV7-9 and TRBJ1-5, with D maybe TRBD1 (6 bases). The germline CDR1 and CDR2 sequences are SEHNR and FQNEAQ (reference sequence). With 5 bases removed from V and 6 bases from J, the gap between germline ends came to 14 bases. This CDR3 contains 14 residues. The CDR3 here is CASSPTGGGQPQHF. The CDR3 nucleotides are TGTGCCAGCAGCCCAACGGGGGGCGGTCAGCCCCAGCATTTT.

CDR3 bases: TGTGCCAGCAGCGTAGCAGCTAGCGGGAGGGCGGATGAGCAGTTCTTC. The encoded protein is CASSVAASGRADEQFF. The chain joins TRBV9 to TRBJ2-1; 12 bases agree with TRBD2. The CDR3 has 16 amino acids. CDR1 SGDLS and CDR2 YYNGEE come from the germline V gene. The trim removed 0 bases at V and 8 bases at J, leaving 6 bases unmatched.

V and J are TRBV5-1 and TRBJ2-7; 11 nucleotides align to TRBD2. The length of the CDR3 is 15 residues. Trimming took 5 bases from V and 5 from J; bases not matched to a gene: 9. Germline CDR1 and CDR2: SGHRS and YFSETQ. CDR3 protein: CASRRIAGGPHEQYF. The CDR3 DNA is TGCGCCAGCAGAAGAATAGCGGGAGGGCCCCACGAGCAGTACTTC.

This clone was found once. The genes are TRBV5-6 and TRBJ1-2; D not resolved. Germline V gives CDR1 SGHDT, CDR2 YYEEEE. V was shortened by 1 base and J by 2 bases, with 6 bases between the two germline ends. The CDR3 is made up of 13 amino acids. The CDR3 sequence: CASSLSGNYGYTF. DNA of the CDR3: TGTGCCAGCAGCTTGTCGGGGAACTATGGCTACACCTTC.

The V and J genes are TRBV13 and TRBJ2-3, with TRBD1 matching 10 bases. Germline V gives CDR1 PRHDT, CDR2 FYEKMQ (reference sequence). The CDR3 spans 16 residues. J lost 3 bases, V lost 5 bases, and 8 bases had no gene match. The CDR3 protein is CASSIRQGASTDTQYF. The CDR3 DNA reads TGTGCCAGCAGCATAAGACAGGGGGCGTCTACAGATACGCAGTATTTT.

The chain combines TRBV9 with TRBJ2-1; 9 bases match TRBD2. CDR3 size: 15 residues. V lost 1 base and J lost 7; bases outside the gene matches: 6. The germline gives CDR1 SGDLS, CDR2 YYNGEE. The CDR3 region is CASSVWAGGGNEQFF. In DNA, the CDR3 is TGTGCCAGCAGCGTATGGGCGGGAGGGGGGAATGAGCAGTTCTTC.

The chain joins TRBV30 to TRBJ2-7; D gene uncertain. Germline V gene lookup returns CDR1 GTSNPN and CDR2 SVGIG (reference sequence). Trimming took 0 bases from V and 3 from J, leaving 9 bases between them. The CDR3 consists of 13 residues. The CDR3 region is CAWSVSSNYEQYF. The CDR3 DNA sequence: TGTGCCTGGAGTGTGTCCAGCAACTACGAGCAGTACTTC.

This sequence joins TRBV27 and TRBJ1-6, with D perhaps TRBD1 (6 bases). This CDR3 contains 18 residues. Germline CDR1 is MNHEY and CDR2 is SMNVEV (reference sequence). Trimming removed 2 bases from V and 4 bases from J, with 18 bases in between. CDR3: CASSLIGPEGGYNSPLHF. The CDR3 nucleotides read TGTGCCAGCAGTTTAATTGGGCCTGAGGGGGGGTATAATTCACCCCTCCACTTT.